This T cell receptor (beta chain) was sequenced for a study of technical replicates of blood from a handful of donors. Per the germline V gene, CDR1 is WNHNN and CDR2 is SYGVQD (reference sequence). The CDR3 is made up of 14 amino acids. Trimming at V came to 2 bases and at J to 4 bases, leaving 4 bases not matched to a gene. Only in-frame clones appear in the TCRdb table, and some are missing; sequencing was by immunoSEQ multiplex PCR. The sample carries some 98,000 clones, around 95% recorded once. The TCR originated in a human donor in good health. Sequenced input: T cells isolated from PBMCs. The chain combines TRBV10-1 with TRBJ2-5; TRBD1 matches at 7 bases. CDR3: CASSETRTGETQYF. CDR3 DNA: TGCGCCAGCAGTGAGACTCGGACAGGAGAGACCCAGTACTTC.